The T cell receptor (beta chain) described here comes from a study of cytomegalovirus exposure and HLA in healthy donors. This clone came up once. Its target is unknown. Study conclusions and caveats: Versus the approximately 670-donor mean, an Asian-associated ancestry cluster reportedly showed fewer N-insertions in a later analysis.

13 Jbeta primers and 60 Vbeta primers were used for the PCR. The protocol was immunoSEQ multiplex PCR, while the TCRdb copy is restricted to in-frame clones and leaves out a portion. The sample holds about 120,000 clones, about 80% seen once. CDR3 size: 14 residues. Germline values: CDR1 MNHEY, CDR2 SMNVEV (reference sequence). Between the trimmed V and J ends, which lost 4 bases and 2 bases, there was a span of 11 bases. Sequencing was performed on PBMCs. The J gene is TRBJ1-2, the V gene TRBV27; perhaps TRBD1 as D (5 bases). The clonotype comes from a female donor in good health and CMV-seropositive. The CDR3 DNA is TGTGCCAGCAGTTCGGGCGGGGGGAACTATGGCTACACCTTC. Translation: CASSSGGGNYGYTF.